Given below is one T cell receptor (beta chain) in context. V gave up 5 bases and J gave up 5 bases; unmatched junction bases: 7. CDR3 length: 15 amino acids. Germline values: CDR1 LNHDA, CDR2 SQIVND (reference sequence). This sample stems from a study of T cells after posttransplantation cyclophosphamide. Clones were sequenced by immunoSEQ multiplex PCR, and TCRdb holds only the in-frame ones, with some missing. The table records 15,000 to 20,000 clones, 85% of them present only once. Sampled 1 year posttransplant, controls received myeloablative marrow transplants, methotrexate and a calcineurin inhibitor.

The TCR sequence derives from a female patient aged 18 to 35 who received an allogeneic stem cell transplant from an unrelated donor, was CMV-positive, and had acute and chronic GVHD. Some T cells may be supplied by the graft donor. The rearrangement joins TRBV19 to TRBJ2-2; 8 bases fit TRBD1. The sample here was PBMCs, taken after allogeneic stem cell transplant with calcineurin inhibitor and methotrexate. The CDR3 spells CASSLDREGTGELFF. The DNA for the CDR3 is TGTGCCAGTAGTTTGGACAGGGAAGGGACCGGGGAGCTGTTTTTT. The full variable domain, rest sourced from reference TRBV19 and TRBJ2-2, is DGGITQSPKYLFRKEGQNVTLSCEQNLNHDAMYWYRQDPGQGLRLIYYSQIVNDFQKGDIAEGYSVSREKKESFPLTVTSAQKNPTAFYLCASSLDREGTGELFFGEGSRLTVL.